Listed below are T cell receptor beta chains from one sample, sequenced in a study of blood T cell repertoires in COVID-19. Some clones are missing from TCRdb's copy, which holds only in-frame ones; the method was immunoSEQ multiplex PCR. The sample has about 150,000 clones, approximately 91% seen once. The sample consisted of peripheral blood. The receptors originated from a man aged 50-59 years with acute or convalescent COVID-19. The CDR3 runs from the conserved cysteine through the conserved F or W.

V	length	J	CDR3
TRBV7-9	14	TRBJ2-1	CASSVSTGYNEQFF
TRBV3-1/TRBV3-2	15	TRBJ2-7	CASSQASGPAYEQYF
TRBV28	17	TRBJ1-5	CASSLNNRGSRNQPQHF
TRBV7-8	18	TRBJ1-2	CASSKGRGEAGSGYGYTF
TRBV29-1	15	TRBJ2-3	CSAQTRQTSTDTQYF
TRBV7-9	16	TRBJ2-7	CASTSGNRDGNYEQYF
TRBV3-1/TRBV3-2	13	TRBJ2-5	CASSQASRETQYF
TRBV7-9	18	TRBJ1-3	CASSLTGRQGGAGNTIYF
TRBV14	14	TRBJ1-1	CASSQVTQGAEAFF
TRBV28	17	TRBJ2-3	CASSSRLAGAGPDTQYF
TRBV5-1	14	TRBJ2-1	CASSLEQGDNEQFF
TRBV11-2	16	TRBJ1-3	CASSLLLGLSGNTIYF
TRBV5-6	12	TRBJ2-5	CASSLLQETQYF
TRBV18	14	TRBJ2-1	CASSPLGGFNEQFF
TRBV5-4	15	TRBJ1-4	CASSFRTGGDEKLFF
TRBV19	15	TRBJ1-2	CASSTPGQGVYGYTF
TRBV5-6	15	TRBJ1-6	CASSVGTGEGSPLHF
TRBV5-1	14	TRBJ2-3	CASSPGTSGDTQYF
TRBV2	14	TRBJ2-1	CASRTDSDYNEQFF
TRBV5-1	16	TRBJ1-1	CASSLGTGAMNTEAFF
TRBV28	15	TRBJ1-2	CASTPRGRGDYGYTF
TRBV6-1	15	TRBJ1-3	CASSEEDSSGNTIYF
TRBV10-2	17	TRBJ2-3	CASSLPPGGGSTDTQYF
TRBV3-1/TRBV3-2	13	TRBJ2-7	CASSQEGAREQYF
TRBV30	14	TRBJ1-2	CAWSVLQGARGYTF
TRBV6-2/TRBV6-3	17	TRBJ2-7	CASSYSTWTGRIYEQYF
TRBV7-9	18	TRBJ2-1	CASSFTSGRAFNVNEQFF
TRBV5-1	14	TRBJ2-5	CASSGQTGGETQYF
TRBV19	16	TRBJ2-1	CASSIVGRARPNEQFF
TRBV7-9	15	TRBJ2-1	CASSPRDLTYNEQFF
TRBV5-4	13	TRBJ2-5	CATEDSPGETQYF
TRBV2	11	TRBJ2-2	CASRGAGELFF
TRBV4-2	16	TRBJ2-1	CASSLTLAGEGDEQFF
TRBV5-1	13	TRBJ2-1	CASSVGPPDEQFF
TRBV14	18	TRBJ1-5	CASSIILAGQERNQPQHF
TRBV6-2/TRBV6-3	15	TRBJ1-5	CASSRDRAGYQPQHF
TRBV18	15	TRBJ1-6	CASSQQEGRNSPLHF
TRBV19	14	TRBJ2-2	CASTEQANTGELFF
TRBV29-1	13	TRBJ1-4	CSVERDSNEKLFF
TRBV6-5	14	TRBJ1-6	CASGGQLNNSPLHF
TRBV6-5	16	TRBJ1-2	CASSYSIGRGGHGYTF
TRBV7-8	14	TRBJ1-2	CASSLARGFYGYTF
TRBV5-1	15	TRBJ2-1	CASSLLAGDYNEQFF
TRBV5-1	15	TRBJ2-1	CASRTGTSGNNEQFF
TRBV28	15	TRBJ2-3	CASSAYRLARDTQYF